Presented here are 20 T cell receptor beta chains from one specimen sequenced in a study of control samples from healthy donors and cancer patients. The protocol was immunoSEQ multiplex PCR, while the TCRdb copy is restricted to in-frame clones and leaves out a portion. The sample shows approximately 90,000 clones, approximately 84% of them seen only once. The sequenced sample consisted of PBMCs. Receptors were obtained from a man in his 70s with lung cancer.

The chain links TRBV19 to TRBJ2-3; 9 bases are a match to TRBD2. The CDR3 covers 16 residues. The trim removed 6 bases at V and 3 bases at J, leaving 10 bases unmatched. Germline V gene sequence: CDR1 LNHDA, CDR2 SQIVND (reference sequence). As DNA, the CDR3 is TGTGCCAGTAGCAAAATAGCGGGGGTGGTAACAGATACGCAGTATTTT. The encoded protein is CASSKIAGVVTDTQYF.

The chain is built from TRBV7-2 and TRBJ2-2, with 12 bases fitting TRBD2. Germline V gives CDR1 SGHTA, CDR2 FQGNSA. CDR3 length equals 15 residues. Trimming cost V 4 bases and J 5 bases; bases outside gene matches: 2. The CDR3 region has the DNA TGTGCCAGCAGCTCTGGACTAGCGGGAACCGGGGAGCTGTTTTTT. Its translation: CASSSGLAGTGELFF.

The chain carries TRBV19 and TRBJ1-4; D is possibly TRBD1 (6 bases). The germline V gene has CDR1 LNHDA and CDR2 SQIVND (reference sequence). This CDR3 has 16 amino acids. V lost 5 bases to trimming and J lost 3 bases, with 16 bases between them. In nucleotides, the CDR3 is TGTGCCAGTAGTGCCCGGGTGGGGGCCGCTAATGAAAAACTGTTTTTT. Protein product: CASSARVGAANEKLFF.

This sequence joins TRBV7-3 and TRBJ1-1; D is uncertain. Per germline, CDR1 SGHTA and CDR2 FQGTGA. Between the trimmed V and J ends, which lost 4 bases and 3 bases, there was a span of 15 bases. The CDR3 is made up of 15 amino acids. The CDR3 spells CASSSSGSVDTEAFF. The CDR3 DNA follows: TGTGCCAGCAGCTCCAGCGGTTCGGTGGACACTGAAGCTTTCTTT.

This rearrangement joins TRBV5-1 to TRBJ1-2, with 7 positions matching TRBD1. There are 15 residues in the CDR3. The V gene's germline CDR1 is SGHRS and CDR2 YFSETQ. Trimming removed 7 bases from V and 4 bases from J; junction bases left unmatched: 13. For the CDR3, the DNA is TGCGCCAGCGGCCCAGAGACAGGGTTCGGCTATGGCTACACCTTC. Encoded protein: CASGPETGFGYGYTF.

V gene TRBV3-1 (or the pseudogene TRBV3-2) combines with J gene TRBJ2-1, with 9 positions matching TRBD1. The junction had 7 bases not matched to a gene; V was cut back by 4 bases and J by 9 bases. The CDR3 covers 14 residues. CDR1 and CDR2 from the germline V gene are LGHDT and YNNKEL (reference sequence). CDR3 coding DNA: TGTGCCAGCAGCCTAGGACAGGGGAAGGGTGAGCAGTTCTTC. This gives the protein CASSLGQGKGEQFF.

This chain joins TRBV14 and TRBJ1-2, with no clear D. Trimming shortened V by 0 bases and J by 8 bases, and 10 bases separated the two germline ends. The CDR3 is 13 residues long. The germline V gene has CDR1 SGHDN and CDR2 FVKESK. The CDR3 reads CASSQDFSRGYTF. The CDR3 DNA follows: TGTGCCAGCAGCCAAGATTTTTCCCGGGGCTACACCTTC. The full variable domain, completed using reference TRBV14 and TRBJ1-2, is EAGVTQFPSHSVIEKGQTVTLRCDPISGHDNLYWYRRVMGKEIKFLLHFVKESKQDESGMPNNRFLAERTGGTYSTLKVQPAELEDSGVYFCASSQDFSRGYTFGSGTRLTVV.

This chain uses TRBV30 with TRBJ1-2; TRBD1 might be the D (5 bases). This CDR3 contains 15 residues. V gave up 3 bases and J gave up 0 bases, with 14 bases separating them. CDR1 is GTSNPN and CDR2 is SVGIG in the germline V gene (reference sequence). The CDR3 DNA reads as TGTGCCTGGAGGGCTGGGGCGCGTTCTAACTATGGCTACACCTTC. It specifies CAWRAGARSNYGYTF.

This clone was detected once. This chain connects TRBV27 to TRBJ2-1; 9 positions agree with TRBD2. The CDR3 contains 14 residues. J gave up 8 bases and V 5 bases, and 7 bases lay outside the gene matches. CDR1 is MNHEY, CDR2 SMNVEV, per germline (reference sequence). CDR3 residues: CASSPSGGFHEQFF. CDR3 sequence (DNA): TGTGCCAGCAGTCCCAGCGGGGGGTTTCATGAGCAGTTCTTC.

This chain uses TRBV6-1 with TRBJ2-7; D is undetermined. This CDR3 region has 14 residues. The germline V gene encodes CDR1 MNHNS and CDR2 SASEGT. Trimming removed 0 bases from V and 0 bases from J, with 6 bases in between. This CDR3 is CASSEAYGSYEQYF. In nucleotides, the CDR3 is TGTGCCAGCAGTGAAGCCTACGGCTCCTACGAGCAGTACTTC.

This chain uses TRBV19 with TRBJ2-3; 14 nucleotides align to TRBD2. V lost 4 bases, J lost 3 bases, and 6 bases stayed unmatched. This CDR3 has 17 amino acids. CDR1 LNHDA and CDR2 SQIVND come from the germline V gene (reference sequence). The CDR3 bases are TGTGCCAGTAGTAAGCGGACTAGCGGGGGGACTACAGATACGCAGTATTTT. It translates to CASSKRTSGGTTDTQYF.

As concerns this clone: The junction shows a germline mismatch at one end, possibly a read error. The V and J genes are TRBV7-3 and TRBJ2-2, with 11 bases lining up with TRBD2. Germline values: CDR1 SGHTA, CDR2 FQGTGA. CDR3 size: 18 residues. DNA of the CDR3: TGTGCCAGCAGCATAACAAATTTTCTAGCGGGGGGAACCGGGGAGCTGTTTTTT. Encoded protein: CASSITNFLAGGTGELFF.

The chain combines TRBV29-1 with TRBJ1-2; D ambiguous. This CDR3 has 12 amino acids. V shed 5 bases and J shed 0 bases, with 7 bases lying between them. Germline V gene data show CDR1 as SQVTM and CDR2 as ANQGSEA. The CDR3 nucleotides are TGCAGCGTTCTAGCGTCTAACTATGGCTACACCTTC. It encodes CSVLASNYGYTF. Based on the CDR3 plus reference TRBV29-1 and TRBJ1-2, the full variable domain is SAVISQKPSRDICQRGTSLTIQCQVDSQVTMMFWYRQQPGQSLTLIATANQGSEATYESGFVIDKFPISRPNLTFSTLTVSNMSPEDSSIYLCSVLASNYGYTFGSGTRLTVV.

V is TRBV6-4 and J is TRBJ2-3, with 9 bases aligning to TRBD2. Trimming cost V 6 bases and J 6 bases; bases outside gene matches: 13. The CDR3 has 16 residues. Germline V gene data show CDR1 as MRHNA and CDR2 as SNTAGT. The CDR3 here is CASSAGARGGQDTQYF. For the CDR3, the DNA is TGTGCCAGCAGCGCGGGAGCGCGGGGGGGCCAGGATACGCAGTATTTT.

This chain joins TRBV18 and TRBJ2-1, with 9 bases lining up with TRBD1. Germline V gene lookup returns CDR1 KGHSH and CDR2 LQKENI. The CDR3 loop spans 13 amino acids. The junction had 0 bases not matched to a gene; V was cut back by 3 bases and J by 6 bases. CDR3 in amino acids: CASSPGQGNEQFF. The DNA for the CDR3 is TGTGCCAGCTCACCGGGACAGGGCAATGAGCAGTTCTTC. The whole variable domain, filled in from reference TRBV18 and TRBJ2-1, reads NAGVMQNPRHLVRRRGQEARLRCSPMKGHSHVYWYRQLPEEGLKFMVYLQKENIIDESGMPKERFSAEFPKEGPSILRIQQVVRGDSAAYFCASSPGQGNEQFFGPGTRLTVL.

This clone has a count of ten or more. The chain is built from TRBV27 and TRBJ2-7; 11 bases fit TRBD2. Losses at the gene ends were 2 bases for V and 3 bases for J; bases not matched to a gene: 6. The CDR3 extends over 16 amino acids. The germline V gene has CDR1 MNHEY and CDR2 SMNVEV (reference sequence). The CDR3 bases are TGTGCCAGCAGTTTAAAATCGCTAGCGGGGGGCTACGAGCAGTACTTC. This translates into CASSLKSLAGGYEQYF.

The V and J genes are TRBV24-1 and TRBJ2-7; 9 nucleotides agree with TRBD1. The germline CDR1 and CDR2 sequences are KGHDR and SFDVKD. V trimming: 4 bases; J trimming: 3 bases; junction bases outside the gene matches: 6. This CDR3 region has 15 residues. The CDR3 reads CATSDPGQGHYEQYF. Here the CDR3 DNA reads TGTGCCACCAGTGACCCGGGACAGGGTCACTACGAGCAGTACTTC.

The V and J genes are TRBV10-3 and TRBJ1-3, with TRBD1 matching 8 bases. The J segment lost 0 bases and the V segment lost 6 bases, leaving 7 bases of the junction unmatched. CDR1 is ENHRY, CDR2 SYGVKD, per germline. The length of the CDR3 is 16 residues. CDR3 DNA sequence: TGTGCCATCAGCCCGGACAGGGATAACTCTGGAAACACCATATATTTT. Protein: CAISPDRDNSGNTIYF.

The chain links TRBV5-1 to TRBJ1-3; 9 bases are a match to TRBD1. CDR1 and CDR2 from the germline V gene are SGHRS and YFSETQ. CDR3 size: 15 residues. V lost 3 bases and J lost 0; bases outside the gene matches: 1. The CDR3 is CASSWTGVSGNTIYF. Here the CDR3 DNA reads TGCGCCAGCAGCTGGACAGGGGTCTCTGGAAACACCATATATTTT.

The CDR3 here is CASSARTNTGELFF. CDR3 coding DNA: TGTGCCAGCAGCGCCCGTACGAACACCGGGGAGCTGTTTTTT. J is TRBJ2-2 and V is TRBV9; D not resolved. CDR1 and CDR2 (germline): SGDLS, YYNGEE. V was trimmed by 3 bases and J by 0 bases, leaving 6 bases between them. The CDR3 is made up of 14 amino acids.